This passage covers 8 T cell receptor beta chains from one sample sequenced in a study of blood T cells in healthy people across ages. Combining a sample-barcoded 5' primer with a J-beta primer mix, a second PCR ran for roughly 7 to 12 cycles. TCRdb redid the calling of the 5' RACE reads with MiXCR, one entry per CDR3 protein. In the table there are 1.5 million or so distinct CDR3 sequences, 42% of which are singletons. Input material: blood. These receptor sequences come from a woman under 30 in good health.

About this clonotype itself: At one of its ends the junction is not consistent with the germline gene, which may arise from a read error. V usage is TRBV6-1 and J usage is TRBJ2-1, with D possibly matching TRBD2 (6 bases). The CDR3 extends over 16 amino acids. Germline loops: CDR1 MNHNS, CDR2 SASEGT. CDR3 protein: CVSSEALGGTYNEQFF. The CDR3 DNA sequence: TGTGTCAGCAGTGAAGCGCTGGGGGGAACCTACAATGAGCAGTTCTTC.

This clonotype was detected a few times. V and J are TRBV25-1 and TRBJ2-1; D unclear. Germline CDR1 is MGHDK and CDR2 is SYGVNS. The V end lost 4 bases, the J end lost 0 bases, and 10 bases lay between the germline ends. The CDR3 length is 15 residues. For the CDR3, the DNA is TGTGCCAGCAGTGTTCCACAAGGCTCCTACAATGAGCAGTTCTTC. Translated, it gives CASSVPQGSYNEQFF.

The chain uses TRBV5-1 and TRBJ1-1, with D possibly TRBD1 on 5 matching bases. The V gene's germline CDR1 is SGHRS and CDR2 YFSETQ. The CDR3 runs 17 residues. V was clipped by 0 bases and J by 1 base, with 16 bases between them. In DNA form, the CDR3 reads TGCGCCAGCAGCTTGGAAGGTATACGGGGCGCGAACACTGAAGCTTTCTTT. Translating gives CASSLEGIRGANTEAFF.

The chain has TRBV6-1 and TRBJ1-2, with 11 nucleotides matching TRBD1. There are 16 residues in the CDR3. Germline CDR1 is MNHNS and CDR2 is SASEGT. Trimming removed 6 bases from V and 3 bases from J; junction bases left unmatched: 9. CDR3 sequence: CASRARGQGVDYGYTF. The CDR3 nucleotides are TGTGCCAGCAGGGCCCGGGGACAGGGGGTTGACTATGGCTACACCTTC.

The J gene is TRBJ1-5, the V gene TRBV20-1; D remains unclear. From germline, CDR1 is DFQATT and CDR2 SNEGSKA (reference sequence). The CDR3 covers 12 residues. V gave up 8 bases and J gave up 5 bases, with 13 bases separating them. The CDR3 DNA reads as TGCAGTTCAGGACGTCGCGATCAGCCCCAGCATTTT. This sequence encodes CSSGRRDQPQHF.

The count of this clonotype is one. This chain links TRBV6-5 with TRBJ1-4; 9 nucleotides match TRBD1. V lost 3 bases and J lost 8; bases outside the gene matches: 7. Per germline, CDR1 MNHEY and CDR2 SVGAGI. This CDR3 is 15 amino acids long. CDR3 region: CASSYGGQGDEKLFF. For the CDR3, the DNA is TGTGCCAGCAGTTATGGGGGACAGGGCGACGAAAAACTGTTTTTT.

V is TRBV15 and J is TRBJ2-1; the match to TRBD2 covers 11 bases. With 1 base clipped from V and 4 bases from J, the junction kept 3 bases outside the gene matches. The CDR3 has 16 amino acids. Germline assignment: CDR1 LNHNV and CDR2 YYDKDF (reference sequence). The CDR3 region has the DNA TGTGCCACCAGCAGAGCAGTAGCGGGGGGGTACAATGAGCAGTTCTTC. This sequence encodes CATSRAVAGGYNEQFF.

V and J are TRBV21-1 and TRBJ2-7. TRBV21-1 constitutes a pseudogene. The CDR3 has 14 residues. The CDR3 loop reads CASNQEPSSYEQYF. CDR3 bases: TGTGCCAGCAACCAGGAACCTAGCTCCTACGAGCAGTACTTC.